The 7 T cell receptor beta chains given below trace back to one sample, sequenced in a study of metastatic and nonmetastatic thyroid tumors. All patients were untreated before thyroid surgery. TCRdb redid the clone calls on the PCR reads using MiXCR. The sample consists of roughly 8,000 clones, 20% to 30% of them appearing once. The sequencing sample was made of tumor tissue. These TCRs come from a female donor with papillary thyroid cancer or a benign thyroid nodule (not recorded which). Some clones in this sample may be carry-over from other donors' samples.

This rearrangement joins TRBV28 to TRBJ1-2; no definite D call. V lost 4 bases to trimming and J lost 2 bases, with 5 bases between them. Germline CDR1 is MDHEN and CDR2 is SYDVKM. The CDR3 has 12 amino acids. The CDR3 sequence: CASSSFNYGYTF. In DNA form, the CDR3 reads TGTGCCAGCAGTTCCTTCAACTATGGCTACACCTTC.

This clone was observed a few times. The V and J genes are TRBV6-4 and TRBJ1-1, with D possibly being TRBD1 (6 bases). Germline CDR1 MRHNA, CDR2 SNTAGT. The ends were cut back, 0 bases at V and 1 base at J, with 9 bases in the middle. The CDR3 has 15 residues. Written as DNA, the CDR3 is TGTGCCAGCAGTGACTCCCCGGACAGGAACACTGAAGCTTTCTTT. Translated, it gives CASSDSPDRNTEAFF.

This clone was seen more than once but under ten times. The chain recombines TRBV6-1 with TRBJ1-6, with TRBD1 matching over 10 bases. The ends lost 5 bases at V and 7 bases at J; junction bases unmatched: 11. Per the germline V gene, CDR1 is MNHNS and CDR2 is SASEGT. The CDR3 spans 17 residues. CDR3 loop: CASSRGWDRGGNSPLHF. CDR3 nucleotide sequence: TGTGCCAGCAGTCGCGGTTGGGACAGGGGCGGGAATTCACCCCTCCACTTT.

This clone was detected a few times. This sample includes further DNA sequences coding for the same CDR3. The chain couples TRBV5-1 to TRBJ2-7; TRBD2 aligns across 9 bases. Looked up from germline, CDR1 is SGHRS and CDR2 is YFSETQ. V lost 7 bases and J lost 6; bases outside the gene matches: 11. This CDR3 is built from 14 residues. CDR3 sequence: CASSLAGGYVEQYF. The CDR3 bases are TGCGCCAGCTCTCTGGCGGGGGGGTATGTCGAGCAGTACTTC.

There are many counts of this clone. This may arise from a read error, as a much more abundant clone is one base away. This rearrangement joins TRBV20-1 to TRBJ1-1; TRBD1 might be the D (5 bases). CDR3 length equals 11 residues. Germline V lookup: CDR1 DFQATT, CDR2 SNEGSKA (reference sequence). CDR3 nucleotides: TGCAGGGGGCGCCCGAACACTGAAGCTTTCTTT. It yields the protein CRGRPNTEAFF.

In its sample, this clone was seen a few times. This sequence joins TRBV27 and TRBJ1-1; D is perhaps TRBD1 (5 bases). The CDR3 consists of 16 residues. Germline CDR1 MNHEY, CDR2 SMNVEV (reference sequence). Trimming stripped 6 bases from V and 4 bases from J, with 21 bases between. CDR3 coding DNA: TGTGCCAGCAGCCCATCCCCGGGGGGGGGGGGCACTGAAGCTTTCTTT. It translates to CASSPSPGGGGTEAFF.

This clone appeared a few times. The chain couples TRBV28 to TRBJ2-1; 12 nucleotides agree with TRBD2. Germline V gene sequence: CDR1 MDHEN, CDR2 SYDVKM. CDR3 size: 18 residues. Trimming removed 4 bases from V and 2 bases from J; junction bases left unmatched: 9. The CDR3: CASSSSILAGGTYNEQFF. For the CDR3, the DNA is TGTGCCAGCAGTTCCTCCATACTAGCGGGAGGAACCTACAATGAGCAGTTCTTC. The full variable domain, in which reference TRBV28 and TRBJ2-1 provide the parts outside the CDR3, is DVKVTQSSRYLVKRTGEKVFLECVQDMDHENMFWYRQDPGLGLRLIYFSYDVKMKEKGDIPEGYSVSREKKERFSLILESASTNQTSMYLCASSSSILAGGTYNEQFFGPGTRLTVL.